What follows are 24 T cell receptor beta chains derived from one specimen sequenced in a study of immune cell composition in non-small cell lung cancer. The repertoire was sequenced with immunoSEQ multiplex PCR; TCRdb's copy has only in-frame clones and lacks some. The sample includes thousands of clones, roughly 85% of them seen just once. The specimen sequenced was lung tumor tissue. These receptors originate from a human donor with non-small cell lung cancer.

Regarding this clone: The sample carries other DNA sequences with the same CDR3. This chain links TRBV7-9 with TRBJ2-1; 9 positions match TRBD2. This CDR3 is 16 amino acids long. V gave up 2 bases and J gave up 4 bases; unmatched junction bases: 6. Germline CDR1 is SEHNR and CDR2 is FQNEAQ (reference sequence). This CDR3 is CASSLSLAGSYNEQFF. The CDR3 nucleotides read TGTGCCAGCAGCTTAAGTCTAGCGGGGTCTTACAATGAGCAGTTCTTC. The variable domain in full, with the rest retrieved from reference TRBV7-9 and TRBJ2-1, is DTGVSQNPRHKITKRGQNVTFRCDPISEHNRLYWYRQTLGQGPEFLTYFQNEAQLEKSRLLSDRFSAERPKGSFSTLEIQRTEQGDSAMYLCASSLSLAGSYNEQFFGPGTRLTVL.

This rearrangement joins TRBV5-4 to TRBJ2-1; D perhaps matches TRBD2 (7 bases). This CDR3 comprises 19 residues. Germline lookup yields CDR1 SGHNT and CDR2 YYREEE (reference sequence). With 1 base removed from V and 3 bases from J, the gap between germline ends came to 23 bases. The DNA of the CDR3 is TGTGCCAGCAGCTTGCGGGGGGACACTCCCGACTTATTCTACAATGAGCAGTTCTTC. Protein product: CASSLRGDTPDLFYNEQFF.

V usage is TRBV28 and J usage is TRBJ1-3; D is ambiguous. This CDR3 has 15 residues. V gave up 4 bases and J gave up 2 bases, with 12 bases separating them. CDR1 is MDHEN and CDR2 is SYDVKM in the germline V gene. The CDR3 DNA reads TGTGCCAGCAGTTCCCCGCGGGGTGCTGGAAACACCATATATTTT. Encoded protein: CASSSPRGAGNTIYF.

The CDR3 coding sequence is TGTGCCAGCAGCTTGAGGCGGAGACGAGAGACCCAGTACTTC. Residues: CASSLRRRRETQYF. The rearrangement joins TRBV5-6 to TRBJ2-5; D unclear. Looked up from germline, CDR1 is SGHDT and CDR2 is YYEEEE. The CDR3 spans 14 residues. V dropped 1 base and J dropped 4 bases, with 11 bases sitting between them.

The chain uses TRBV5-1 and TRBJ2-2, with D perhaps TRBD1 (6 bases). V was pared by 2 bases and J by 1 base, with 9 bases between. The CDR3 runs to 15 residues. The germline CDR1 and CDR2 sequences are SGHRS and YFSETQ. DNA of the CDR3: TGCGCCAGCAGCTTTCAGACAGGGAACACCGGGGAGCTGTTTTTT. Its protein is CASSFQTGNTGELFF.

The chain couples TRBV29-1 to TRBJ2-2; 7 bases line up with TRBD1. The CDR3 runs to 14 residues. CDR1 and CDR2 from the germline V gene are SQVTM and ANQGSEA. The trim removed 7 bases at V and 5 bases at J, leaving 10 bases unmatched. CDR3 region: CSAQGGGMTGELFF. CDR3 DNA: TGCAGCGCTCAAGGGGGCGGAATGACCGGGGAGCTGTTTTTT.

The rearrangement uses TRBV4-2 and TRBJ2-7, with TRBD2 as a possible D gene (5 bases). Germline V CDR1 and CDR2: LGHNA, YNFKEQ. This CDR3 is 15 amino acids long. The V and J ends lost 0 bases and 0 bases respectively, with 9 bases between them. CDR3 DNA: TGTGCCAGCAGCCAAGAAGCGGTTAGCTCCTACGAGCAGTACTTC. The encoded protein is CASSQEAVSSYEQYF.

In the case of this clone: The sample holds other DNA sequences that translate to the same CDR3. V is TRBV19 and J is TRBJ2-5; unclear D gene. V was shortened by 1 base and J by 4 bases, with 4 bases between the two germline ends. Per the germline V gene, CDR1 is LNHDA and CDR2 is SQIVND (reference sequence). The CDR3 sequence is 12 residues long. The CDR3 sequence: CASSIAGETQYF. CDR3 DNA sequence: TGTGCCAGTAGTATAGCGGGAGAGACCCAGTACTTC.

V is TRBV7-8 and J is TRBJ2-7, with 9 bases matching TRBD1. The germline CDR1 and CDR2 sequences are SGHVS and FQNEAQ. The CDR3 has 15 amino acids. With 2 bases clipped from V and 7 bases from J, the junction kept 9 bases outside the gene matches. The CDR3 is CASSLTGQGIGEQYF. The CDR3 coding sequence is TGTGCCAGCAGCTTAACGGGACAGGGTATTGGGGAGCAGTACTTC.

J is TRBJ1-1 and V is TRBV4-1, with 8 bases identical to TRBD1. The germline V gene has CDR1 MGHRA and CDR2 YSYEKL. The length of the CDR3 is 17 residues. The trim removed 4 bases at V and 7 bases at J, leaving 17 bases unmatched. The CDR3 DNA follows: TGCGCCAGCAGCCCAGACCCCGCCAGGGGGCGGTGGGGTGAAGCTTTCTTT. This translates into CASSPDPARGRWGEAFF.

The DNA of the CDR3 is TGCGCCAGCAGGACGGGAAACATCCAAGAGACCCAGTACTTC. This encodes CASRTGNIQETQYF. This chain connects TRBV5-1 to TRBJ2-5; D is possibly TRBD2 (5 bases). Germline CDR1 SGHRS, CDR2 YFSETQ. CDR3 size: 14 residues. Trimming left V 5 bases short and J 1 base short, with 12 bases between.

This chain uses TRBV5-1 with TRBJ1-4; 7 nucleotides agree with TRBD1. Germline CDR1 reads SGHRS; CDR2 reads YFSETQ. Trimming removed 0 bases from V and 7 bases from J; junction bases left unmatched: 3. This CDR3 is 14 amino acids long. CDR3 coding DNA: TGCGCCAGCAGCTTGGGGGACAGCAGTGAAAAACTGTTTTTT. As protein: CASSLGDSSEKLFF.

V gene TRBV6-6 combines with J gene TRBJ2-3; D possibly corresponds to TRBD2 (5 bases). Germline CDR1 reads MNHNY; CDR2 reads SVGAGI (reference sequence). This CDR3 has 14 residues. V lost 4 bases, J lost 3 bases, and 11 bases lay in between. CDR3 bases: TGTGCCAGCAGTTTAGGACTTTCTACAGATACGCAGTATTTT. Its translation is CASSLGLSTDTQYF.

The chain couples TRBV21-1 to TRBJ2-2; the DNA was not compared with TRBD1, the D call given in the table. TRBV21-1 is flagged as a pseudogene. This CDR3 is built from 18 residues. CDR3 residues: CASEMARGRWKNTGELFF. For the CDR3, the DNA is TGTGCCAGCGAGATGGCGAGGGGGCGATGGAAGAACACCGGGGAGCTGTTTTTT.

This chain uses TRBV28 with TRBJ2-1; 7 bases align to TRBD2. The CDR3 length is 17 residues. The germline CDR1 and CDR2 sequences are MDHEN and SYDVKM. The ends lost 1 base at V and 3 bases at J; junction bases unmatched: 9. The chain's CDR3 is CASSLLPAGTNYNEQFF. The CDR3 DNA sequence: TGTGCCAGCAGTTTATTACCAGCGGGAACTAACTACAATGAGCAGTTCTTC.

This chain uses TRBV10-1 with TRBJ1-1; D unresolved. This CDR3 has 13 amino acids. From germline, CDR1 is WNHNN and CDR2 SYGVQD (reference sequence). V lost 8 bases, J lost 1 base, and 11 bases lay in between. CDR3 DNA sequence: TGCGCCAGCTGCCGGGAAAGGAACACTGAAGCTTTCTTT. It encodes CASCRERNTEAFF.

The chain recombines TRBV6-1 with TRBJ2-1; 9 bases map to TRBD1. The J segment lost 5 bases and the V segment lost 8 bases, leaving 1 base of the junction unmatched. This CDR3 has 12 amino acids. Looked up from germline, CDR1 is MNHNS and CDR2 is SASEGT. The CDR3 nucleotides are TGTGCCAGCCGGACAGGGGACAATGAGCAGTTCTTC. It encodes CASRTGDNEQFF.

This chain links TRBV28 with TRBJ1-1; D is ambiguous. The CDR3 has 12 amino acids. Germline assignment: CDR1 MDHEN and CDR2 SYDVKM. Deletions cut 4 bases from V and 8 bases from J, with 11 bases between. This CDR3 is CASSSTYQEAFF. The DNA for the CDR3 is TGTGCCAGCAGTTCCACGTATCAGGAAGCTTTCTTT. The variable domain in full, completed from reference TRBV28 and TRBJ1-1, reads DVKVTQSSRYLVKRTGEKVFLECVQDMDHENMFWYRQDPGLGLRLIYFSYDVKMKEKGDIPEGYSVSREKKERFSLILESASTNQTSMYLCASSSTYQEAFFGQGTRLTVV.

The rearrangement uses TRBV7-2 and TRBJ2-1; maybe TRBD2 (5 bases). This CDR3 spans 12 amino acids. From germline, CDR1 is SGHTA and CDR2 FQGNSA. Trimming stripped 3 bases from V and 10 bases from J, with 10 bases between. The CDR3 sequence: CASSFQRGEQFF. Here the CDR3 DNA reads TGTGCCAGCAGCTTTCAAAGAGGGGAGCAGTTCTTC.

The sample holds one count of this clone. V is TRBV14 and J is TRBJ2-5; 9 nucleotides align to TRBD2. Trimming took 2 bases from V and 1 from J; bases not matched to a gene: 8. CDR3 length: 17 amino acids. Per germline, CDR1 SGHDN and CDR2 FVKESK. The chain's CDR3 is CASSQSSGLAFQETQYF. The CDR3 DNA is TGTGCCAGCAGCCAATCGTCGGGACTAGCCTTCCAAGAGACCCAGTACTTC.

This chain uses TRBV4-3 with TRBJ2-7; maybe TRBD2 (6 bases). Germline V gives CDR1 LGHNA, CDR2 YSLEER. V was cut by 0 bases and J by 4 bases, with 10 bases left in between. The CDR3 is 14 residues long. The CDR3 sequence: CASSQDIRGYEQYF. The DNA of the CDR3 is TGCGCCAGCAGCCAAGATATTCGGGGGTACGAGCAGTACTTC.

This clone was recorded only once. The chain combines TRBV7-9 with TRBJ2-7; 7 bases align to TRBD1. V lost 2 bases, J lost 5 bases, and 3 bases stayed unmatched. From germline, CDR1 is SEHNR and CDR2 FQNEAQ (reference sequence). The CDR3 extends over 13 amino acids. CDR3 amino acids: CASSLKGGDEQYF. CDR3 nucleotides: TGTGCCAGCAGCTTAAAAGGGGGCGACGAGCAGTACTTC.

This clone was observed a single time. This chain joins TRBV27 and TRBJ2-5, with 8 positions matching TRBD1. The germline V gene encodes CDR1 MNHEY and CDR2 SMNVEV (reference sequence). The CDR3 runs to 15 residues. V gave up 2 bases and J gave up 4 bases; unmatched junction bases: 6. In nucleotides, the CDR3 is TGTGCCAGCAGTTTAGAGGCCAGGGGGCGAGAGACCCAGTACTTC. It yields the protein CASSLEARGRETQYF.

The V gene is TRBV29-1, the J gene TRBJ1-1; D not resolved. V lost 5 bases and J lost 2, with 6 bases in between. The germline gives CDR1 SQVTM, CDR2 ANQGSEA. The CDR3 is made up of 11 amino acids. The CDR3 loop reads CSVLFNTEAFF. As DNA, the CDR3 is TGCAGCGTTCTCTTTAACACTGAAGCTTTCTTT. The whole variable domain, remainder taken from reference TRBV29-1 and TRBJ1-1, is SAVISQKPSRDICQRGTSLTIQCQVDSQVTMMFWYRQQPGQSLTLIATANQGSEATYESGFVIDKFPISRPNLTFSTLTVSNMSPEDSSIYLCSVLFNTEAFFGQGTRLTVV.